This TCR beta chain comes out of a study of blood T cell repertoires in COVID-19. As processed by the authors: Amplification with reference gene primers provided the estimates of nucleated cell counts. The assay was immunoSEQ multiplex PCR, and TCRdb's table has in-frame clones only and misses some. The DNA gave D and trimming, while V, J and clone size come from that table. The sample shows about 300,000 clones, 85% of them seen only once. The study recruited people aged about 18 to 95 years across roughly 25 US areas. A case of COVID-19 had been met by exposed participants within 2 weeks before study entry. CDR1 and CDR2 from the germline V gene are SGHRS and YFSETQ. Trimming at V came to 0 bases and at J to 4 bases, leaving 8 bases not matched to a gene. The CDR3 spans 17 residues.

The rearrangement uses TRBV5-1 and TRBJ2-7; 12 bases agree with TRBD2. This receptor was obtained from a woman younger than 45 who had been exposed to COVID-19. Material for sequencing was PBMCs or T cells enriched from blood (not recorded which). For the CDR3, the DNA is TGCGCCAGCAGCTTGGCCGACGGGACTAGCGGGCGGTACGAGCAGTACTTC. Residues: CASSLADGTSGRYEQYF. The full variable domain, its missing parts supplied by reference TRBV5-1 and TRBJ2-7, is KAGVTQTPRYLIKTRGQQVTLSCSPISGHRSVSWYQQTPGQGLQFLFEYFSETQRNKGNFPGRFSGRQFSNSRSEMNVSTLELGDSALYLCASSLADGTSGRYEQYFGPGTRLTVT.